One sample yielded the 18 T cell receptor beta chains listed below, sequenced in a study of CD8+CD57+ T cells in acquired aplastic anemia. Flow cytometry had shown expanded CD8+CD57+ cells in the patients chosen for sequencing. For CDR3 and TCR beta VDJ profiling, genomic DNA was the template used. TCRdb reprocessed the reads via MiXCR and lists one record per CDR3 protein. Among about 170,000 distinct CDR3 sequences listed, under 55% were seen once. Sequencing input: sorted CD4+, CD8+, or CD8+CD57+ T cells (not recorded which) from PBMCs. Source of these receptors: a human donor with aplastic anemia.

This chain connects TRBV7-9 to TRBJ1-1; a weak D match, TRBD1 (6 bases). Trimming took off 4 bases at V and 3 bases at J, with 12 bases between the two ends. From germline, CDR1 is SEHNR and CDR2 FQNEAQ (reference sequence). CDR3 length: 14 amino acids. Here the CDR3 DNA reads TGTGCCAGCAGCTCACAGGGAAGCGACACTGAAGCTTTCTTT. It is translated as CASSSQGSDTEAFF.

The sample holds many counts of this clonotype. V gene TRBV6-1 combines with J gene TRBJ2-7, with 8 nucleotides matching TRBD2. This CDR3 spans 14 amino acids. With V trimmed by 4 bases and J by 9 bases, 11 bases remained unmatched. Germline-derived CDR1 and CDR2 are MNHNS and SASEGT. Here the CDR3 DNA reads TGTGCCAGCAGTGCGGCGGGGGGCCCCGAGGTGCAGTACTTC. The encoded protein is CASSAAGGPEVQYF.

This chain uses TRBV5-1 with TRBJ2-3, with 9 bases that match TRBD1. The V segment lost 3 bases and the J segment 0 bases; nucleotides outside the gene matches: 5. CDR3 length equals 16 residues. The germline CDR1 and CDR2 sequences are SGHRS and YFSETQ. Written as DNA, the CDR3 is TGCGCCAGCAGCTACAAGACAGGGGGGAGCACAGATACGCAGTATTTT. This translates into CASSYKTGGSTDTQYF.

This sequence joins TRBV10-3 and TRBJ1-1, with D maybe TRBD1 (5 bases). Germline values: CDR1 ENHRY, CDR2 SYGVKD. This CDR3 has 15 amino acids. V was pared by 4 bases and J by 2 bases, with 14 bases between. The CDR3 reads CAISARGEGNTEAFF. In DNA, the CDR3 is TGTGCCATCAGTGCTAGAGGGGAGGGCAACACTGAAGCTTTCTTT.

This chain uses TRBV5-1 with TRBJ1-1; D remains ambiguous. The CDR3 covers 14 residues. V gave up 3 bases and J gave up 1 base, with 10 bases separating them. Germline CDR1 reads SGHRS; CDR2 reads YFSETQ. CDR3 protein: CASSYRLPNTEAFF. In DNA form, the CDR3 reads TGCGCCAGCAGCTATCGACTTCCGAACACTGAAGCTTTCTTT.

Regarding this clonotype: One end of the junction is discordant with germline, which a read error may explain. The chain recombines TRBV4-1 with TRBJ2-3, with D possibly being TRBD1 (6 bases). This CDR3 is built from 17 residues. The germline V gene has CDR1 MGHRA and CDR2 YSYEKL. CDR3: CASSHSIPTGPPDTQCF. The CDR3 coding sequence is TGCGCCAGCAGCCACTCGATACCGACAGGCCCCCCAGATACGCAGTGTTTT.

The chain is built from TRBV24-1 and TRBJ2-1; 9 bases agree with TRBD2. The CDR3 runs 16 residues. The junction had 7 bases not matched to a gene; V was cut back by 2 bases and J by 6 bases. The germline V gene encodes CDR1 KGHDR and CDR2 SFDVKD. The CDR3 DNA reads TGTGCCACCAGTGATTCGCGGGGGGGCGGGAGCAATGAGCAGTTCTTC. It yields the protein CATSDSRGGGSNEQFF.

This clonotype was seen at least ten times. This chain uses TRBV4-2 with TRBJ1-2, with D hard to call. CDR3 length: 16 residues. Trimming took 0 bases from V and 0 from J, leaving 11 bases between them. Per germline, CDR1 LGHNA and CDR2 YNFKEQ. The CDR3 sequence is CASSQDRADPNYGYTF. In DNA form, the CDR3 reads TGTGCCAGCAGCCAAGATCGTGCGGATCCTAACTATGGCTACACCTTC.

The chain is built from TRBV6-1 and TRBJ1-4; D not certain. The CDR3 loop spans 15 amino acids. The V gene lost 3 bases and the J gene lost 0 bases, with 8 bases spanning the gap. The germline V gene has CDR1 MNHNS and CDR2 SASEGT. CDR3 bases: TGTGCCAGCAGTGATTTCTTTGCAACTAATGAAAAACTGTTTTTT. As protein: CASSDFFATNEKLFF.

This clonotype was observed a few times. This chain uses TRBV6-1 with TRBJ1-1; 7 positions agree with TRBD1. With V trimmed by 7 bases and J by 2 bases, 7 bases remained unmatched. The CDR3 length is 14 residues. The germline V gene encodes CDR1 MNHNS and CDR2 SASEGT. CDR3 in DNA: TGTGCCAGCACCTGGGACAGAGGAAACACTGAAGCTTTCTTT. It yields the protein CASTWDRGNTEAFF.

This clonotype came up many times. The chain uses TRBV20-1 and TRBJ2-3; 12 bases map to TRBD2. Germline trimming cut 5 bases from V and 3 bases from J; bases unmatched to any gene: 9. The length of the CDR3 is 16 residues. Germline lookup yields CDR1 DFQATT and CDR2 SNEGSKA (reference sequence). CDR3 coding DNA: TGCAGTGCTCCTCGGGCTAGCGGGGGGGCGACAGATACGCAGTATTTT. Protein: CSAPRASGGATDTQYF.

V and J are TRBV7-9 and TRBJ2-5, with 8 bases fitting TRBD2. The J segment lost 5 bases and the V segment lost 5 bases, leaving 7 bases of the junction unmatched. This CDR3 contains 14 residues. Per germline, CDR1 SEHNR and CDR2 FQNEAQ (reference sequence). The CDR3 spells CASSPAGGYETQYF. The CDR3 DNA reads TGTGCCAGCAGCCCCGCGGGGGGCTATGAGACCCAGTACTTC.

This clonotype was counted many times. The chain employs TRBV12-3 or TRBV12-4 and TRBJ1-5, with D unclear. The length of the CDR3 is 11 residues. Trimming left V 2 bases short and J 9 bases short, with 5 bases between. CDR3 amino acids: CASSLLGPQHF. The CDR3 bases are TGTGCCAGCAGTTTACTGGGGCCCCAGCATTTT.

This clonotype was seen only a few times. The chain links TRBV29-1 to TRBJ1-1; no clear D gene. The V gene's germline CDR1 is SQVTM and CDR2 ANQGSEA. The CDR3 is made up of 10 amino acids. The V gene lost 4 bases and the J gene lost 8 bases, with 8 bases spanning the gap. CDR3 residues: CSVGRREAFF. For the CDR3, the DNA is TGCAGCGTTGGCAGAAGGGAAGCTTTCTTT. Full variable domain (outside the CDR3, taken from reference TRBV29-1 and TRBJ1-1): SAVISQKPSRDICQRGTSLTIQCQVDSQVTMMFWYRQQPGQSLTLIATANQGSEATYESGFVIDKFPISRPNLTFSTLTVSNMSPEDSSIYLCSVGRREAFFGQGTRLTVV.

This clonotype was seen at least ten times. The chain uses TRBV7-7 and TRBJ2-5; D gene unclear. The CDR3 is made up of 15 amino acids. CDR1 SSHAT and CDR2 FNYEAQ come from the germline V gene (reference sequence). Trimming left V 1 base short and J 3 bases short, with 12 bases between. The CDR3 DNA sequence: TGTGCCAGCAGCTTAGGCGCGGAGTTAAAAGAGACCCAGTACTTC. Amino acids: CASSLGAELKETQYF.

The rearrangement joins TRBV20-1 to TRBJ2-1; D is perhaps TRBD1 (6 bases). V shed 1 base and J shed 12 bases, with 13 bases lying between them. The CDR3 runs 12 residues. Germline-derived CDR1 and CDR2 are DFQATT and SNEGSKA (reference sequence). The DNA for the CDR3 is TGCAGTGCTAGAGTAGGCAGGGGATGGCAGTTCTTC. It translates to CSARVGRGWQFF.

The chain recombines TRBV9 with TRBJ2-7; TRBD1 matches 9 bases. Germline V CDR1 and CDR2: SGDLS, YYNGEE. This CDR3 region has 13 residues. Trimming cost V 7 bases and J 5 bases; bases outside gene matches: 7. The CDR3 is CASARDRDHEQYF. DNA for the CDR3: TGTGCCAGCGCGAGGGACAGGGACCACGAGCAGTACTTC.

A note on this clonotype: This CDR3 fails to terminate in the conserved phenylalanine or tryptophan, so it likely reflects a read error. It is unclear where the CDR3 begins or ends on the DNA, so no DNA is shown, and the CDR3 is as TCRdb lists it. The V gene is TRBV7-3, the J gene TRBJ1-3. Germline CDR1 and CDR2: SGHTA and FQGTGA. The CDR3 comprises 8 residues, both ends counted. Here the CDR3 reads CASSSRLA.